The 18 T cell receptor beta chains in this list originate from one sample, sequenced in a study of human T cells and chemical hapten exposure. TCRdb reprocessed the RACE reads with MiXCR, giving one entry per CDR3 protein. Of under 400,000 distinct CDR3 sequences listed, roughly 4.6% are singletons. Indicated time point: pre-sensitization, week 0. Treatment indicated: therapeutic diphenylcyclopropenone sensitization with weekly scalp DPC. The material was whole blood, obtained in connection with sensitization to the hapten diphenylcyclopropenone (DPC). The receptors come from a woman between 45 and 65 years old with alopecia areata. Some clones in this sample may be carry-over from other donors' samples.

This clonotype was recorded at least ten times. V and J are TRBV7-8 and TRBJ1-4; TRBD1 matches at 8 bases. The germline V gene encodes CDR1 SGHVS and CDR2 FQNEAQ. This CDR3 contains 15 residues. V was clipped by 5 bases and J by 10 bases; unmatched bases: 12. The CDR3 coding sequence is TGTGCCAGCAGCCTAACCGGGACAGGATCCGGAAAACTGTTTTTT. It specifies CASSLTGTGSGKLFF.

This clonotype has more than one count but fewer than ten. The chain couples TRBV12-5 to TRBJ1-5; D ambiguous. The CDR3 has 13 amino acids. The V end lost 5 bases, the J end lost 1 base, and 6 bases lay between the germline ends. Looked up from germline, CDR1 is LGHNT and CDR2 is FRNRAP. The CDR3 coding sequence is TGTGCTAGTGGTCTCACAAGCAATCAGCCCCAGCATTTT. Protein sequence: CASGLTSNQPQHF.

In this sample, this clonotype turned up a few times. CDR3 DNA: TGTGCCAGCAGCTCCCCTAGCAGCTATAGCTCCTACGAGCAGTACTTC. It is translated as CASSSPSSYSSYEQYF. The chain joins TRBV7-9 to TRBJ2-7, with D tentatively TRBD2 (5 bases). The V end was cut by 4 bases, the J end by 0 bases, with 16 bases between. The CDR3 spans 16 residues. Looked up from germline, CDR1 is SEHNR and CDR2 is FQNEAQ (reference sequence).

This clonotype was recorded many times. The chain recombines TRBV10-3 with TRBJ1-1; D unresolved. In germline, CDR1 is ENHRY, CDR2 SYGVKD. V was clipped by 6 bases and J by 1 base, with 9 bases between them. This CDR3 region has 13 residues. CDR3 protein: CAISDASNTEAFF. For the CDR3, the DNA is TGTGCCATCAGCGATGCCTCGAACACTGAAGCTTTCTTT.

This clonotype turned up a few times. V and J are TRBV6-2 or TRBV6-3 and TRBJ2-1, with D possibly being TRBD1 (6 bases). This CDR3 contains 15 residues. The V end was cut by 0 bases, the J end by 5 bases, with 11 bases between. Per the germline V gene, CDR1 is MNHEY and CDR2 is SVGEGT. The CDR3 reads CASSYSGTNNNEQFF. DNA for the CDR3: TGTGCCAGCAGTTACTCGGGGACAAACAACAATGAGCAGTTCTTC.

This clonotype was recorded many times. This sequence joins TRBV11-2 and TRBJ2-5, with D possibly called TRBD1 or TRBD2 (5 bases each). The V end lost 4 bases, the J end lost 6 bases, and 12 bases lay between the germline ends. The CDR3 runs to 13 residues. Germline CDR1 SGHAT, CDR2 FQNNGV. For the CDR3, the DNA is TGTGCCAGCAGCTCGGGACCCGCAAAGACCCAGTACTTC. Translating it yields CASSSGPAKTQYF.

This clonotype was seen at least ten times. The chain combines TRBV7-6 with TRBJ1-1; 12 nucleotides line up with TRBD1. Trimming at V came to 4 bases and at J to 8 bases, leaving 8 bases not matched to a gene. The germline V gene encodes CDR1 SGHVS and CDR2 FNYEAQ. The CDR3 runs 15 residues. The CDR3 is CASSSPGQGALEAFF. The CDR3 nucleotides read TGTGCCAGCAGCTCGCCGGGACAGGGGGCCCTAGAAGCTTTCTTT.

The sample holds a few counts of this clonotype. The chain carries TRBV7-3 and TRBJ2-3; the D gene is possibly TRBD2 (7 bases). This CDR3 contains 15 residues. Trimming shortened V by 5 bases and J by 2 bases, and 14 bases separated the two germline ends. Germline V gene sequence: CDR1 SGHTA, CDR2 FQGTGA. The CDR3 region has the DNA TGTGCCAGCAGCCCTATTGGGGGGGCCACAGATACGCAGTATTTT. It yields the protein CASSPIGGATDTQYF.

Ten or more counts support this clonotype. The chain recombines TRBV6-5 with TRBJ1-5; D perhaps matches TRBD1 (5 bases). CDR1 and CDR2 (germline): MNHEY, SVGAGI. The CDR3 contains 13 residues. Trimming stripped 6 bases from V and 0 bases from J, with 6 bases between. In DNA, the CDR3 is TGTGCCAGCAGAGGGGATAGCAATCAGCCCCAGCATTTT. Its protein product is CASRGDSNQPQHF.

This clonotype came up many times. The rearrangement joins TRBV7-9 to TRBJ1-1; D is possibly TRBD1 (5 bases). The CDR3 is 13 amino acids. Germline-derived CDR1 and CDR2 are SEHNR and FQNEAQ (reference sequence). The V end lost 7 bases, the J end lost 0 bases, and 9 bases lay between the germline ends. The CDR3 spells CASTGHLNTEAFF. CDR3 sequence (DNA): TGTGCCAGCACAGGACACTTGAACACTGAAGCTTTCTTT.

This clonotype has more than one count but fewer than ten. This sequence joins TRBV28 and TRBJ2-3; weak D call: TRBD2 (6 bases). Germline CDR1 MDHEN, CDR2 SYDVKM. The CDR3 spans 15 residues. Trimming shortened V by 6 bases and J by 4 bases, and 17 bases separated the two germline ends. The CDR3 region is CASSTSGLLPDTQYF. The CDR3 DNA follows: TGTGCCAGCAGCACTTCAGGACTATTACCAGATACGCAGTATTTT. Drawing the rest from reference TRBV28 and TRBJ2-3, the complete variable domain is DVKVTQSSRYLVKRTGEKVFLECVQDMDHENMFWYRQDPGLGLRLIYFSYDVKMKEKGDIPEGYSVSREKKERFSLILESASTNQTSMYLCASSTSGLLPDTQYFGPGTRLTVL.

This clonotype appeared a few times. The rearrangement joins TRBV12-3 or TRBV12-4 to TRBJ2-3; weak D call: TRBD1 (6 bases). V gave up 5 bases and J gave up 4 bases, with 10 bases separating them. This CDR3 is 13 amino acids long. This chain's CDR3 is CASSSRGPDTQYF. The CDR3 DNA reads TGTGCCAGCAGTAGCAGGGGCCCAGATACGCAGTATTTT.

This clonotype came up many times. The rearrangement links TRBV21-1 to TRBJ2-5; TRBD2 is taken as the D call from the table, unchecked against the DNA. TRBV21-1 corresponds to a pseudogene. This CDR3 contains 10 residues. CDR3 sequence: CASSTGGQYF. The CDR3 DNA sequence: TGTGCCAGCAGCACGGGAGGCCAGTACTTC.

This clonotype was seen many times. This chain connects TRBV27 to TRBJ1-5; D unresolved. CDR3 length: 17 amino acids. Germline lookup yields CDR1 MNHEY and CDR2 SMNVEV (reference sequence). With 2 bases removed from V and 2 bases from J, the gap between germline ends came to 16 bases. The CDR3 loop is CASSLRPMRAGNQPQHF. CDR3 in DNA: TGTGCCAGCAGTTTACGCCCGATGAGGGCGGGCAATCAGCCCCAGCATTTT.

The table lists this clonotype with a few counts. A much larger clone lies a single base off, so this may be a read error. V gene TRBV18 combines with J gene TRBJ1-3; the D is unclear. Germline loops: CDR1 KGHSH, CDR2 LQKENI. The CDR3 spans 15 residues. CDR3 sequence (DNA): TGTGCCGGCTCACCAAACGACATTTCTGGAAACACCATATATTTT. Encoded protein: CAGSPNDISGNTIYF.

The chain joins TRBV29-1 to TRBJ2-3; 10 bases are shared with TRBD2. J lost 2 bases, V lost 7 bases, and 9 bases had no gene match. This CDR3 has 15 residues. The V gene's germline CDR1 is SQVTM and CDR2 ANQGSEA. CDR3 coding DNA: TGCAGCGCCCGAAGCGGGGGGGACTCCACAGATACGCAGTATTTT. Its protein is CSARSGGDSTDTQYF.

Here the CDR3 DNA reads TGTGCCAGCAGTCCACAGACTTACGAGCAGTACTTC. This encodes CASSPQTYEQYF. The rearrangement links TRBV12-3 or TRBV12-4 to TRBJ2-7; D call uncertain. The CDR3 sequence is 12 residues long. V lost 5 bases, J lost 4 bases, and 9 bases lay in between.

The table lists this clonotype with a few counts. The chain recombines TRBV7-2 with TRBJ1-2; D perhaps matches TRBD1 (5 bases). This CDR3 has 15 residues. Trimming left V 3 bases short and J 1 base short, with 12 bases between. Germline CDR1 SGHTA, CDR2 FQGNSA. CDR3 nucleotides: TGTGCCAGCAGCTTGCAGAGGGGCGGTAACTATGGCTACACCTTC. Translated: CASSLQRGGNYGYTF.